A single sample is the source of the 26 T cell receptor beta chains below, sequenced in a study of blood T cell repertoires in COVID-19. TCRdb keeps only in-frame clones here, not all; method: immunoSEQ multiplex PCR. The data show approximately 280,000 clones, approximately 90% seen once. The sample consisted of peripheral blood. Every receptor here comes from a woman aged 55 to 70 with acute or convalescent COVID-19.

The chain combines TRBV19 with TRBJ1-1; the D is unclear. CDR1 and CDR2 (germline): LNHDA, SQIVND (reference sequence). The CDR3 has 14 residues. Trimming stripped 5 bases from V and 1 base from J, with 11 bases between. This CDR3 is CASSFRGRNTEAFF. CDR3 in DNA: TGTGCCAGTAGTTTCAGAGGCAGGAACACTGAAGCTTTCTTT.

The chain links TRBV5-1 to TRBJ1-4; D ambiguous. The CDR3 sequence is 12 residues long. Between the trimmed V and J ends, which lost 7 bases and 6 bases, there was a span of 10 bases. Germline V gene lookup returns CDR1 SGHRS and CDR2 YFSETQ. CDR3 amino acids: CASRGLDEKLFF. The CDR3 nucleotides are TGCGCCAGCCGGGGTCTAGATGAAAAACTGTTTTTT. The complete variable domain, with remaining parts taken from reference TRBV5-1 and TRBJ1-4, reads KAGVTQTPRYLIKTRGQQVTLSCSPISGHRSVSWYQQTPGQGLQFLFEYFSETQRNKGNFPGRFSGRQFSNSRSEMNVSTLELGDSALYLCASRGLDEKLFFGSGTQLSVL.

The chain joins TRBV5-4 to TRBJ2-3, with 10 positions matching TRBD1. The junction had 5 bases not matched to a gene; V was cut back by 4 bases and J by 3 bases. The CDR3 runs 15 residues. Per the germline V gene, CDR1 is SGHNT and CDR2 is YYREEE (reference sequence). CDR3 bases: TGTGCCAGCAGCCGAACGGGACAGGGGACAGATACGCAGTATTTT. This gives the protein CASSRTGQGTDTQYF.

The chain carries TRBV5-5 and TRBJ1-2; D may be TRBD1 (6 bases). Germline lookup yields CDR1 SGHKS and CDR2 YYEKEE (reference sequence). V was trimmed by 3 bases and J by 2 bases, leaving 14 bases between them. The CDR3 loop spans 15 amino acids. The CDR3 reads CASSYSGTPNYGYTF. The CDR3 bases are TGTGCCAGCAGCTACTCCGGGACACCCAACTATGGCTACACCTTC.

This chain connects TRBV30 to TRBJ1-5; 12 bases agree with TRBD1. Germline CDR1 reads GTSNPN; CDR2 reads SVGIG (reference sequence). The CDR3 runs to 17 residues. J lost 4 bases, V lost 1 base, and 8 bases had no gene match. DNA of the CDR3: TGTGCCTGGAGTGGAATGGGACAGGGGGCCAGAAATCAGCCCCAGCATTTT. Its protein product is CAWSGMGQGARNQPQHF.

J is TRBJ1-1 and V is TRBV28, with D hard to call. V was cut by 5 bases and J by 8 bases, with 12 bases left in between. Germline CDR1 and CDR2: MDHEN and SYDVKM. This CDR3 region has 12 residues. As DNA, the CDR3 is TGTGCCAGCAGTACTCACTCGCCCGAAGCTTTCTTT. As protein: CASSTHSPEAFF.

A single count supports this clone. The V gene is TRBV9, the J gene TRBJ2-1, with 8 bases that match TRBD2. Per the germline V gene, CDR1 is SGDLS and CDR2 is YYNGEE. The CDR3 extends over 15 amino acids. Trimming took 0 bases from V and 10 from J; bases not matched to a gene: 9. The CDR3 is CASSVGVAGPPEQFF. DNA for the CDR3: TGTGCCAGCAGCGTAGGGGTAGCGGGGCCCCCGGAGCAGTTCTTC.

The chain combines TRBV19 with TRBJ2-2, with D maybe TRBD1 (5 bases). This CDR3 has 17 residues. The germline V gene has CDR1 LNHDA and CDR2 SQIVND (reference sequence). V lost 1 base, J lost 3 bases, and 15 bases lay in between. The CDR3 nucleotides read TGTGCCAGTAGTATAGGGGTTGGGGCGTCGGACACCGGGGAGCTGTTTTTT. As protein: CASSIGVGASDTGELFF.

V is TRBV2 and J is TRBJ1-3; D remains ambiguous. This CDR3 is built from 14 residues. Germline CDR1 reads SNHLY; CDR2 reads FYNNEI. Trimming took 6 bases from V and 0 from J, leaving 9 bases between them. CDR3 region: CASREVVSGNTIYF. The CDR3 region has the DNA TGTGCCAGCAGAGAGGTCGTCTCTGGAAACACCATATATTTT. The full variable domain, in which reference TRBV2 and TRBJ1-3 provide the parts outside the CDR3, is EPEVTQTPSHQVTQMGQEVILRCVPISNHLYFYWYRQILGQKVEFLVSFYNNEISEKSEIFDDQFSVERPDGSNFTLKIRSTKLEDSAMYFCASREVVSGNTIYFGEGSWLTVV.

This sequence joins TRBV20-1 and TRBJ2-5; TRBD2 matches 16 bases. Germline V CDR1 and CDR2: DFQATT, SNEGSKA (reference sequence). V shed 3 bases, J shed 2 bases, and the junction held 6 bases outside the gene matches. This CDR3 spans 17 amino acids. The CDR3 here is CSASGGLAGGLQETQYF. Written as DNA, the CDR3 is TGCAGTGCTAGTGGGGGACTAGCGGGAGGGTTACAAGAGACCCAGTACTTC.

CDR3 sequence: CASSLAPQAGGGETQYF. DNA of the CDR3: TGTGCCAGCAGCTTAGCCCCCCAAGCGGGGGGCGGGGAGACCCAGTACTTC. V is TRBV7-9 and J is TRBJ2-5; 9 bases are shared with TRBD2. V lost 0 bases to trimming and J lost 5 bases; unmatched junction nucleotides: 10. This CDR3 has 17 residues. Germline CDR1 reads SEHNR; CDR2 reads FQNEAQ (reference sequence).

The rearrangement joins TRBV11-3 to TRBJ2-3; TRBD2 is a possible D gene (6 bases). The CDR3 runs to 14 residues. V dropped 4 bases and J dropped 1 base, with 9 bases sitting between them. Germline lookup yields CDR1 SGHNT and CDR2 YENEEA. CDR3 sequence (DNA): TGTGCCAGCAGCTCACGCGGGGGCACAGATACGCAGTATTTT. Translating it yields CASSSRGGTDTQYF.

The rearrangement uses TRBV19 and TRBJ1-1; D not certain. Trimming pared 5 bases from V and 0 bases from J, leaving 4 bases between. Germline CDR1 and CDR2: LNHDA and SQIVND (reference sequence). The CDR3 has 12 residues. The CDR3 reads CASSQMNTEAFF. In DNA, the CDR3 is TGTGCCAGTAGTCAGATGAACACTGAAGCTTTCTTT.

V usage is TRBV19 and J usage is TRBJ2-1; 11 bases agree with TRBD2. V trimming: 4 bases; J trimming: 0 bases; junction bases outside the gene matches: 2. From germline, CDR1 is LNHDA and CDR2 SQIVND (reference sequence). This CDR3 is 16 amino acids long. In DNA form, the CDR3 reads TGTGCCAGTAGTAGAACTAGCGGGAGCTCCTACAATGAGCAGTTCTTC. Translated, it gives CASSRTSGSSYNEQFF.

CDR3 protein: CASSLRDTPRGYTF. For the CDR3, the DNA is TGTGCCAGCAGTTTACGGGACACACCCCGGGGCTACACCTTC. The V call is TRBV28, the J call TRBJ1-2; TRBD1 might be the D (6 bases). Germline-derived CDR1 and CDR2 are MDHEN and SYDVKM. The CDR3 is made up of 14 amino acids. V was clipped by 2 bases and J by 8 bases, with 15 bases between them.

The genes are TRBV3-1 (or the pseudogene TRBV3-2) and TRBJ2-1; D is perhaps TRBD2 (6 bases). The germline CDR1 and CDR2 sequences are LGHDT and YNNKEL (reference sequence). This CDR3 is built from 16 residues. Trimming removed 1 base from V and 4 bases from J, with 14 bases in between. CDR3 nucleotides: TGTGCCAGCAGCCAAGCGGGACTCTCCACATACAATGAGCAGTTCTTC. Its translation is CASSQAGLSTYNEQFF.

The V and J genes are TRBV6-5 and TRBJ1-2; TRBD1 might be the D (6 bases). Trimming left V 4 bases short and J 5 bases short, with 14 bases between. The CDR3 covers 14 residues. Germline lookup yields CDR1 MNHEY and CDR2 SVGAGI. CDR3 sequence: CASSLDTGLYGYTF. Here the CDR3 DNA reads TGTGCCAGCAGTTTAGACACAGGGTTGTATGGCTACACCTTC.

This clone was observed a handful of times. This sequence joins TRBV10-3 and TRBJ1-4; D is unresolved. V gave up 2 bases and J gave up 8 bases, with 12 bases separating them. Per germline, CDR1 ENHRY and CDR2 SYGVKD. This CDR3 spans 14 amino acids. CDR3 in amino acids: CAISEAGSREKLFF. In DNA form, the CDR3 reads TGTGCCATCAGTGAGGCAGGCTCGAGAGAAAAACTGTTTTTT.

The rearrangement uses TRBV6-2 or TRBV6-3 and TRBJ2-1; D uncertain. Germline CDR1 reads MNHEY; CDR2 reads SVGEGT. The CDR3 spans 12 residues. Trimming shortened V by 2 bases and J by 9 bases, and 8 bases separated the two germline ends. The chain's CDR3 is CASSYRTGEQFF. CDR3 bases: TGTGCCAGCAGTTACCGCACCGGTGAGCAGTTCTTC.

This chain links TRBV10-3 with TRBJ2-7; 9 bases align to TRBD1. CDR1 is ENHRY and CDR2 is SYGVKD in the germline V gene. The junction had 10 bases not matched to a gene; V was cut back by 5 bases and J by 5 bases. This CDR3 has 15 amino acids. DNA of the CDR3: TGTGCCATCAGTCCAATCCGGGACAGGGACCACGAGCAGTACTTC. Amino acids: CAISPIRDRDHEQYF.

The V and J genes are TRBV5-1 and TRBJ1-2; the D gene is possibly TRBD1 (5 bases). With 0 bases removed from V and 8 bases from J, the gap between germline ends came to 11 bases. The CDR3 is made up of 13 amino acids. Germline CDR1 is SGHRS and CDR2 is YFSETQ. The CDR3 spells CASSLEQEGGYTF. The CDR3 DNA is TGCGCCAGCAGCTTGGAACAGGAGGGAGGCTACACCTTC.

The rearrangement links TRBV29-1 to TRBJ1-6; 8 nucleotides match TRBD1. The ends lost 5 bases at V and 6 bases at J; junction bases unmatched: 9. CDR3 length: 15 residues. Germline-derived CDR1 and CDR2 are SQVTM and ANQGSEA. For the CDR3, the DNA is TGCAGCGTTACTATCGGACAGGGTACTAATTCACCCCTCCACTTT. It encodes CSVTIGQGTNSPLHF.

V gene TRBV9 combines with J gene TRBJ2-5; no definite D call. Germline V CDR1 and CDR2: SGDLS, YYNGEE. V was clipped by 0 bases and J by 2 bases, with 11 bases between them. CDR3 size: 15 residues. Here the CDR3 DNA reads TGTGCCAGCAGCGTAGTAGAACTGCATCAAGAGACCCAGTACTTC. This gives the protein CASSVVELHQETQYF.

This chain joins TRBV7-2 and TRBJ2-7, with 10 bases that match TRBD2. The CDR3 spans 16 residues. Trimming cost V 3 bases and J 1 base; bases outside gene matches: 6. Germline V gene lookup returns CDR1 SGHTA and CDR2 FQGNSA. CDR3 sequence (DNA): TGTGCCAGCAGCTTCCTAGCGGGAGAGTTGTCCTACGAGCAGTACTTC. This gives the protein CASSFLAGELSYEQYF.

This sequence joins TRBV7-9 and TRBJ1-1; D gene ambiguous. With 0 bases removed from V and 5 bases from J, the gap between germline ends came to 4 bases. In germline, CDR1 is SEHNR, CDR2 FQNEAQ (reference sequence). CDR3 length equals 12 residues. CDR3 sequence reads: CASSLAATEAFF. CDR3 DNA sequence: TGTGCCAGCAGCTTAGCAGCTACTGAAGCTTTCTTT.

The rearrangement joins TRBV27 to TRBJ1-2; D not certain. The CDR3 consists of 11 residues. V lost 8 bases, J lost 3 bases, and 7 bases lay in between. Germline V gene sequence: CDR1 MNHEY, CDR2 SMNVEV (reference sequence). The CDR3 DNA reads TGTGCCAGCGGTCGGGACTATGGCTACACCTTC. As protein: CASGRDYGYTF.